A selection of T cell receptor beta chains follows, all from one sample in a study of CXCR3-negative and CXCR3-positive naive CD8 T cells. Using the 5' RACE reads, TCRdb records one entry per CDR3 protein without DNA. In total, the table holds some 60,000 distinct CDR3 sequences. Sequenced input: naive CXCR3+ CD8+ T cells from blood. The receptors were sampled from a human donor in good health. Some clones in this sample may be carry-over from other donors' samples. CDR3s include the opening cysteine and the closing phenylalanine or tryptophan. The listing skips clone size in some rows; elsewhere it reads once, few, many or a size class.

clone size	V gene	J gene	CDR3 protein
.	TRBV29-1	TRBJ2-5	CSVELAGYQETQYF
.	TRBV28	TRBJ2-7	CASKRDELEQYF
.	TRBV29-1	TRBJ2-7	CSVEGWTGCEQYF
.	TRBV4-3	TRBJ1-3	CASGDPATPGNTIYF
.	TRBV7-2	TRBJ2-5	CASSLVPLGETQYF
.	TRBV5-1	TRBJ2-7	CASSLEVNYEQYF
.	TRBV6-6	TRBJ2-1	CASTLIGNNEQFF
.	TRBV29-1	TRBJ2-6	CSVLGQVRSGANVLTF
.	TRBV19	TRBJ1-1	CASSTQFEAFF
.	TRBV11-3	TRBJ2-1	CASSYRTSGGVEQFF
.	TRBV6-6	TRBJ2-3	CASSYLGGQAGPDTQYF
.	TRBV28	TRBJ2-7	CASSPPGRGPSYEQYF
.	TRBV3-2	TRBJ2-5	CAAGAQETQYF
.	TRBV2	TRBJ2-7	CASSEARGKSSSYEQYF
.	TRBV12-3/TRBV12-4	TRBJ2-3	CASSSIESYTQYF
.	TRBV12-3/TRBV12-4	TRBJ2-7	CASSFFAGGEQYF
.	TRBV7-9	TRBJ2-7	CASSLDLGRSEQYF
.	TRBV20-1	TRBJ1-6	CSATHGGAANSKYSPLHF
.	TRBV29-1	TRBJ2-7	CSVEPVDGTYEQYF
.	TRBV5-4	TRBJ2-5	CASSLIGGGIEEETQYF
.	TRBV10-3	TRBJ2-1	CAIGGEGNEQFF
.	TRBV7-6	TRBJ2-1	CASSTRQGLTDEQFF
.	TRBV29-1	TRBJ1-5	CSVADWTGQPQHF
.	TRBV29-1	TRBJ2-7	CSVEGGAGGPSYEQYF
.	TRBV29-1	TRBJ1-2	CSAGQGMAGYTF
.	TRBV13	TRBJ1-1	CASSQATNTEAFF
.	TRBV14	TRBJ2-1	CASSSYIGFDEQFF
.	TRBV29-1	TRBJ1-1	CSVESNTEAFF
medium-sized	TRBV29-1	TRBJ2-7	CSVPESGEQYF
.	TRBV7-9	TRBJ1-2	CASSSTYEGDYGYTF
.	TRBV29-1	TRBJ1-1	CSWTRETEAFF
.	TRBV7-2	TRBJ2-7	CASSLGLAGTYEQYF
.	TRBV25-1	TRBJ2-1	CASSGSSGGSPYNEQFF
.	TRBV5-6	TRBJ1-1	CASSFPGLNTEAFF
.	TRBV12-3/TRBV12-4	TRBJ1-5	CASSSTGASQPQHF
.	TRBV19	TRBJ1-6	CASGQGATSYNSPLHF
.	TRBV29-1	TRBJ1-2	CSVASRDRGRAYGYTF